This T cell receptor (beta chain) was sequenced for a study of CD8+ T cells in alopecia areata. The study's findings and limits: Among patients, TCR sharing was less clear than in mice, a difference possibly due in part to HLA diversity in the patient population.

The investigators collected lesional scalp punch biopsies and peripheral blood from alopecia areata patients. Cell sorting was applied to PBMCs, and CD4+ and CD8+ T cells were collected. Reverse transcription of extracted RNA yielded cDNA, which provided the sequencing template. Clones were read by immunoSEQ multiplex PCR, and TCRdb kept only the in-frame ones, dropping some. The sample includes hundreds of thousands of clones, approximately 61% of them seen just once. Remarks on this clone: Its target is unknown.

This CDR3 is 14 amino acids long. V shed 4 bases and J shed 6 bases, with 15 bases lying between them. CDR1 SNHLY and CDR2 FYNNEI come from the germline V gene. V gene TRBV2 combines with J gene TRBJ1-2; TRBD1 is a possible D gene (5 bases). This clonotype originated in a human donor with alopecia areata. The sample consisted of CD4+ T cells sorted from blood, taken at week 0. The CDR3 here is CASSGLAGSNGYTF. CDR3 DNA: TGTGCCAGCAGTGGGTTGGCAGGGTCGAATGGCTACACCTTC.